What follows are 8 T cell receptor beta chains derived from one specimen sequenced in a study of CD4+ T cells in melanoma. Sequencing was performed with immunoSEQ multiplex PCR; in TCRdb, only in-frame clones are kept and a portion is missing. The sample holds 110,000 to 150,000 clones, about 90% seen once. All receptors derive from a human donor with melanoma.

This clone was counted once. As DNA, the CDR3 is TGTGCCAGCTCACATGGTCAAGAGACCCAGTACTTC. This sequence encodes CASSHGQETQYF. This rearrangement joins TRBV18 to TRBJ2-5; D is undetermined. This CDR3 is 12 amino acids long. The V gene lost 4 bases and the J gene lost 2 bases, with 5 bases spanning the gap. Per the germline V gene, CDR1 is KGHSH and CDR2 is LQKENI.

This chain uses TRBV13 with TRBJ1-2; possible D gene TRBD1, 5 bases. Per germline, CDR1 PRHDT and CDR2 FYEKMQ (reference sequence). CDR3 length equals 16 residues. The V and J ends lost 5 bases and 2 bases respectively, with 18 bases between them. The DNA of the CDR3 is TGTGCCAGCAGCCCCCCCCAGGGCCAGTCAAACTATGGCTACACCTTC. Its translation is CASSPPQGQSNYGYTF.

The chain recombines TRBV18 with TRBJ2-7; D tentatively fits TRBD1 or TRBD2 (5 bases each). The CDR3 is 14 amino acids. The V end was cut by 1 base, the J end by 2 bases, with 9 bases between. Germline V gene sequence: CDR1 KGHSH, CDR2 LQKENI. CDR3 region: CASSPQRGPYEQYF. DNA of the CDR3: TGTGCCAGCTCACCACAGAGGGGTCCCTACGAGCAGTACTTC.

The CDR3 DNA is TGTGCCAGTGAGACAAGAATGAATCAGCCCCAGCATTTT. The encoded protein is CASETRMNQPQHF. The chain recombines TRBV19 with TRBJ1-5; no clear D gene. The CDR3 consists of 13 residues. Trimming pared 8 bases from V and 4 bases from J, leaving 12 bases between. Germline CDR1 reads LNHDA; CDR2 reads SQIVND (reference sequence).

This clone was observed a few times. V gene TRBV6-5 combines with J gene TRBJ2-7; no clear D gene. The CDR3 is 11 residues long. Trimming shortened V by 6 bases and J by 4 bases, and 7 bases separated the two germline ends. Germline V gene data show CDR1 as MNHEY and CDR2 as SVGAGI. CDR3 nucleotides: TGTGCCAGCAGATACCATTACGAGCAGTACTTC. Amino acids: CASRYHYEQYF.

This clone was recorded only once. The chain combines TRBV7-2 with TRBJ2-7; unclear D gene. V dropped 5 bases and J dropped 1 base, with 9 bases sitting between them. The CDR3 loop spans 13 amino acids. CDR1 is SGHTA, CDR2 FQGNSA, per germline. The CDR3 region has the DNA TGTGCCAGCAGCCCAGGAACTTCCTACGAGCAGTACTTC. It is translated as CASSPGTSYEQYF.

This clone was observed a single time. The V gene is TRBV10-3, the J gene TRBJ2-6, with D hard to call. Germline CDR1 is ENHRY and CDR2 is SYGVKD. The CDR3 is made up of 13 amino acids. Trimming took off 4 bases at V and 8 bases at J, with 9 bases between the two ends. Here the CDR3 reads CAISGGASNVLTF. The CDR3 nucleotides are TGTGCCATCAGTGGCGGAGCTTCCAACGTCCTGACTTTC.

The V call is TRBV2, the J call TRBJ2-1; D might be TRBD2 (6 bases). V was cut by 11 bases and J by 0 bases, with 14 bases left in between. The V gene's germline CDR1 is SNHLY and CDR2 FYNNEI. This CDR3 contains 14 residues. CDR3 DNA sequence: TGTGCCGGGGGACTTATGAGCTCCTACAATGAGCAGTTCTTC. Translating it yields CAGGLMSSYNEQFF.